Listed here are 27 T cell receptor beta chains from one sample, sequenced in a study of pediatric ulcerative colitis. The data were produced by immunoSEQ multiplex PCR, yet TCRdb's version contains in-frame clones alone and is incomplete. There are 30,000 to 40,000 clones in the sample; 80% to 90% occur only once, and approximately 1% lies in the top ten. The rectum was sampled with one to two pinch biopsies at colonoscopy. Sequenced: gut tissue. These receptors were collected from a boy younger than 18 with mild ulcerative colitis.

The genes are TRBV25-1 and TRBJ1-1, with TRBD1 matching over 7 bases. CDR3 length: 14 residues. Per germline, CDR1 MGHDK and CDR2 SYGVNS. Trimming took 5 bases from V and 0 from J; bases not matched to a gene: 3. CDR3 in DNA: TGTGCCAGCAGTTCGACAGGGCTGAACACTGAAGCTTTCTTT. It yields the protein CASSSTGLNTEAFF.

This chain uses TRBV7-9 with TRBJ2-1; D may be TRBD1 (6 bases). From germline, CDR1 is SEHNR and CDR2 FQNEAQ (reference sequence). The ends were cut back, 5 bases at V and 4 bases at J, with 24 bases in the middle. CDR3 size: 18 residues. CDR3 amino acids: CASSPWDNPGSTYNEQFF. Written as DNA, the CDR3 is TGTGCCAGCAGCCCTTGGGACAATCCAGGTAGTACTTACAATGAGCAGTTCTTC.

The V and J genes are TRBV5-1 and TRBJ2-7; 8 bases line up with TRBD1. The germline V gene encodes CDR1 SGHRS and CDR2 YFSETQ. Losses at the gene ends were 4 bases for V and 1 base for J; bases not matched to a gene: 7. The CDR3 is 15 residues long. CDR3 sequence reads: CASSVTGTGSYEQYF. The CDR3, as DNA: TGCGCCAGCAGCGTCACCGGGACAGGATCCTACGAGCAGTACTTC.

The chain recombines TRBV29-1 with TRBJ2-5; D may be TRBD2 (6 bases). V lost 6 bases and J 5 bases, leaving 22 bases between the germline ends. The CDR3 sequence is 15 residues long. Germline values: CDR1 SQVTM, CDR2 ANQGSEA. In DNA form, the CDR3 reads TGCAGCGTCTTACGGATAGGGCCCGCGGGGGAGACCCAGTACTTC. As protein: CSVLRIGPAGETQYF.

The rearrangement joins TRBV28 to TRBJ1-1; unclear D gene. There are 14 residues in the CDR3. Between the trimmed V and J ends, which lost 3 bases and 0 bases, there was a span of 8 bases. CDR1 MDHEN and CDR2 SYDVKM come from the germline V gene. In nucleotides, the CDR3 is TGTGCCAGCAGTTTGTTTCCAATGAACACTGAAGCTTTCTTT. This translates into CASSLFPMNTEAFF.

CDR3 coding DNA: TGTGCCAGCAGGGAGACCCTTTCCACAGATACGCAGTATTTT. Protein: CASRETLSTDTQYF. This chain joins TRBV2 and TRBJ2-3, with D unclear. This CDR3 is built from 14 residues. Trimming left V 6 bases short and J 2 bases short, with 12 bases between. The germline V gene has CDR1 SNHLY and CDR2 FYNNEI.

This rearrangement joins TRBV28 to TRBJ2-7; no clear D. Trimming left V 2 bases short and J 2 bases short, with 16 bases between. Germline values: CDR1 MDHEN, CDR2 SYDVKM. This CDR3 spans 16 amino acids. This CDR3 reads CASSLIGTQPAYEQYF. In DNA, the CDR3 is TGTGCCAGCAGTTTAATAGGCACTCAACCTGCCTACGAGCAGTACTTC. The full variable domain, completed using reference TRBV28 and TRBJ2-7, is DVKVTQSSRYLVKRTGEKVFLECVQDMDHENMFWYRQDPGLGLRLIYFSYDVKMKEKGDIPEGYSVSREKKERFSLILESASTNQTSMYLCASSLIGTQPAYEQYFGPGTRLTVT.

This rearrangement joins TRBV7-9 to TRBJ2-1; 11 bases match TRBD2. Germline CDR1 is SEHNR and CDR2 is FQNEAQ (reference sequence). Unmatched junction bases numbered 7, after V lost 5 bases and J lost 1 base. This CDR3 is 17 amino acids long. The CDR3: CASSPGASGGSYNEQFF. The CDR3 DNA reads TGTGCCAGCAGCCCCGGGGCTAGCGGGGGGTCCTACAATGAGCAGTTCTTC.

This chain uses TRBV6-1 with TRBJ2-3; perhaps TRBD1 as D (6 bases). Germline CDR1 is MNHNS and CDR2 is SASEGT. The CDR3 has 15 residues. Trimming removed 3 bases from V and 1 base from J, with 11 bases in between. In nucleotides, the CDR3 is TGTGCCAGCAGTGACAGGGGATGGGGCACAGATACGCAGTATTTT. Translated, it gives CASSDRGWGTDTQYF.

The genes are TRBV5-8 and TRBJ2-2; TRBD1 might be the D (6 bases). The V and J ends lost 0 bases and 7 bases respectively, with 13 bases between them. CDR1 SGHTS and CDR2 YDEGEE come from the germline V gene. The CDR3 sequence is 15 residues long. CDR3 sequence: CASSLEAGDNGELFF. As DNA, the CDR3 is TGTGCCAGCAGCTTGGAGGCAGGGGACAACGGGGAGCTGTTTTTT.

This clone has a handful of counts. The rearrangement uses TRBV7-3 and TRBJ2-1, with TRBD2 identical over 8 bases. Germline values: CDR1 SGHTA, CDR2 FQGTGA. The CDR3 runs to 16 residues. After removal of 4 bases from V and 5 bases from J, the junction contained 10 bases not matched to a gene. CDR3 nucleotide sequence: TGTGCCAGCAGCTCTTCCGGGACTAGAAGCGACAATGAGCAGTTCTTC. It specifies CASSSSGTRSDNEQFF.

This chain links TRBV4-2 with TRBJ1-6; D is perhaps TRBD1 (5 bases). V dropped 0 bases and J dropped 10 bases, with 16 bases sitting between them. The CDR3 runs to 16 residues. Per germline, CDR1 LGHNA and CDR2 YNFKEQ. The CDR3 here is CASSQDYPGPGSPLHF. CDR3 DNA: TGTGCCAGCAGCCAAGATTATCCGGGGCCGGGGTCACCCCTCCACTTT.

This chain links TRBV5-1 with TRBJ2-4, with D hard to call. Trimming left V 3 bases short and J 8 bases short, with 15 bases between. Per the germline V gene, CDR1 is SGHRS and CDR2 is YFSETQ. The length of the CDR3 is 14 residues. In DNA form, the CDR3 reads TGCGCCAGCAGCTCGGAAAGCACTACGGACATTCAGTACTTC. It codes for CASSSESTTDIQYF. The variable domain in full, with the rest retrieved from reference TRBV5-1 and TRBJ2-4, is KAGVTQTPRYLIKTRGQQVTLSCSPISGHRSVSWYQQTPGQGLQFLFEYFSETQRNKGNFPGRFSGRQFSNSRSEMNVSTLELGDSALYLCASSSESTTDIQYFGAGTRLSVL.

CDR3 bases: TGCGCCAGCAGCTTGAGACCAGGTAGTGCCTACGAGCAGTACTTC. This gives the protein CASSLRPGSAYEQYF. V and J are TRBV5-1 and TRBJ2-7; D gene unclear. Germline CDR1 is SGHRS and CDR2 is YFSETQ. Trimming took off 1 base at V and 2 bases at J, with 13 bases between the two ends. There are 15 residues in the CDR3.

This chain uses TRBV4-2 with TRBJ2-7; 10 nucleotides match TRBD2. This CDR3 comprises 17 residues. Germline values: CDR1 LGHNA, CDR2 YNFKEQ. V gave up 2 bases and J gave up 1 base; unmatched junction bases: 8. Here the CDR3 reads CASSQRAGGPWSYEQYF. The CDR3 DNA sequence: TGTGCCAGCAGCCAACGAGCGGGGGGGCCGTGGTCCTACGAGCAGTACTTC.

This rearrangement joins TRBV6-5 to TRBJ1-5, with D unresolved. This CDR3 spans 13 amino acids. V lost 2 bases and J lost 5, with 7 bases in between. CDR1 and CDR2 (germline): MNHEY, SVGAGI. DNA of the CDR3: TGTGCCAGCAGTTACGTGTGGTATCAGCCCCAGCATTTT. As protein: CASSYVWYQPQHF.

J is TRBJ2-4 and V is TRBV19; 13 bases match TRBD2. After removal of 5 bases from V and 0 bases from J, the junction contained 10 bases not matched to a gene. CDR3 length equals 19 residues. CDR1 LNHDA and CDR2 SQIVND come from the germline V gene (reference sequence). The CDR3 spells CASSLLAGGPVTAKNIQYF. In DNA form, the CDR3 reads TGTGCCAGTAGTTTACTAGCGGGGGGGCCCGTCACAGCCAAAAACATTCAGTACTTC. The whole variable domain, remainder taken from reference TRBV19 and TRBJ2-4, is DGGITQSPKYLFRKEGQNVTLSCEQNLNHDAMYWYRQDPGQGLRLIYYSQIVNDFQKGDIAEGYSVSREKKESFPLTVTSAQKNPTAFYLCASSLLAGGPVTAKNIQYFGAGTRLSVL.

This clone was found once. The CDR3 reads CASSFEPRGLYPYEQYF. The CDR3 region has the DNA TGTGCCAGCAGCTTCGAACCCCGGGGCCTATACCCCTACGAGCAGTACTTC. The J gene is TRBJ2-7, the V gene TRBV5-6, with D possibly being TRBD1 or TRBD2 (5 bases each). V was pared by 2 bases and J by 2 bases, with 20 bases between. The CDR3 sequence is 17 residues long. Germline V gives CDR1 SGHDT, CDR2 YYEEEE.

The V gene is TRBV4-1, the J gene TRBJ2-3, with 7 bases identical to TRBD2. This CDR3 region has 14 residues. CDR1 is MGHRA and CDR2 is YSYEKL in the germline V gene. Trimming took 1 base from V and 5 from J; bases not matched to a gene: 3. This CDR3 reads CASSQGLARDTQYF. The CDR3, as DNA: TGCGCCAGCAGCCAAGGACTAGCCCGAGATACGCAGTATTTT.

V gene TRBV27 combines with J gene TRBJ1-6, with a possible D match to TRBD1 (5 bases). Trimming shortened V by 8 bases and J by 9 bases, and 14 bases separated the two germline ends. Germline V CDR1 and CDR2: MNHEY, SMNVEV (reference sequence). The CDR3 runs to 13 residues. CDR3 coding DNA: TGTGCCAGCTCCAGCGCAGGGCGTTCACCCCTCCACTTT. It encodes CASSSAGRSPLHF.

This clone was counted a single time. This chain connects TRBV5-1 to TRBJ2-3, with TRBD2 matching 8 bases. With 2 bases clipped from V and 4 bases from J, the junction kept 9 bases outside the gene matches. The CDR3 is made up of 16 amino acids. Germline-derived CDR1 and CDR2 are SGHRS and YFSETQ. CDR3 loop: CASSFQRGPAADTQYF. The CDR3 bases are TGCGCCAGCAGCTTCCAGCGGGGGCCTGCAGCAGATACGCAGTATTTT.

This clone was picked up a small number of times. CDR3 loop: CASSSPGDTNEKLFF. CDR3 DNA: TGTGCCAGCAGTTCCCCAGGGGACACTAATGAAAAACTGTTTTTT. The rearrangement links TRBV6-5 to TRBJ1-4, with TRBD1 as a possible D gene (6 bases). CDR1 and CDR2 from the germline V gene are MNHEY and SVGAGI. The CDR3 runs to 15 residues. V was pared by 4 bases and J by 2 bases, with 11 bases between.

The V call is TRBV20-1, the J call TRBJ2-1; D gene ambiguous. The V and J ends lost 5 bases and 9 bases respectively, with 11 bases between them. The CDR3 extends over 11 amino acids. Germline V gives CDR1 DFQATT, CDR2 SNEGSKA (reference sequence). Here the CDR3 DNA reads TGCAGTGCTCGGGCTCTAACTGAGCAGTTCTTC. Protein product: CSARALTEQFF.

The chain is built from TRBV7-2 and TRBJ2-1; weak D call: TRBD1 (5 bases). Germline CDR1 SGHTA, CDR2 FQGNSA. CDR3 size: 13 residues. Between the trimmed V and J ends, which lost 2 bases and 5 bases, there was a span of 7 bases. The CDR3, as DNA: TGTGCCAGCAGCTTAAGCAGGGACAATGAGCAGTTCTTC. The encoded protein is CASSLSRDNEQFF.

The chain uses TRBV6-5 and TRBJ1-3; maybe TRBD1 (6 bases). The ends were cut back, 2 bases at V and 4 bases at J, with 9 bases in the middle. The CDR3 is 14 residues long. Germline V gives CDR1 MNHEY, CDR2 SVGAGI. CDR3 nucleotides: TGTGCCAGCAGTTACCGGGGGGCCGGAAACACCATATATTTT. It translates to CASSYRGAGNTIYF.

Remarks on this clone: The same CDR3 also results from other DNA sequences found in this sample. J is TRBJ2-2 and V is TRBV30; D is unclear. The CDR3 runs to 13 residues. V was trimmed by 0 bases and J by 4 bases, leaving 6 bases between them. Per germline, CDR1 GTSNPN and CDR2 SVGIG (reference sequence). The CDR3 spells CAWSVRVTGELFF. For the CDR3, the DNA is TGTGCCTGGAGTGTACGCGTCACCGGGGAGCTGTTTTTT.

The chain combines TRBV29-1 with TRBJ2-5, with 7 nucleotides matching TRBD2. CDR1 and CDR2 (germline): SQVTM, ANQGSEA. V shed 1 base, J shed 4 bases, and the junction held 9 bases outside the gene matches. The CDR3 is 15 amino acids. In DNA form, the CDR3 reads TGCAGCGTTGAAGTAGCGGGCCCTCGGAGAGAGACCCAGTACTTC. The encoded protein is CSVEVAGPRRETQYF.